A selection of T cell receptor beta chains follows, all from one sample in a study of T-cell memory formation after mild COVID-19. TCRdb passed the 5' RACE reads through MiXCR, listing each CDR3 protein once. There are under 600,000 distinct CDR3 sequences in the sample; less than 25% occur only once, and about 8.7% lies in the top ten. The sample comprised PBMCs or a T cell subset sorted from them (not recorded which). The receptors were sampled from an adult woman who had mild COVID-19 (a few samples of this study predate the infection). Cell type and time point are not known. The CDR3 runs from the conserved cysteine through the conserved F or W. Each record gives: V gene, D gene, J gene, clone size, CDR3 protein, CDR3 DNA. D genes are given only for firm matches. Clone size is stated in some rows and not others, as once, few, many or a class when expanded.

TRBV5-1	TRBD1	TRBJ2-3	few	CASSATGFSDTQYF	TGCGCCAGCAGCGCGACAGGGTTTTCAGATACGCAGTATTTT
TRBV6-5	-	TRBJ2-2	-	CASSSMGHTGELFF	TGTGCCAGCAGTTCGATGGGGCACACCGGGGAGCTGTTTTTT
TRBV15	TRBD1	TRBJ2-1	-	CATSTGTGWTNEQFF	TGTGCCACCAGCACCGGGACAGGGTGGACCAATGAGCAGTTCTTC
TRBV18	TRBD2	TRBJ2-3	-	CASSLRTSGTSGTDTQYF	TGTGCCAGCTCACTAAGGACTAGCGGGACTTCGGGCACAGATACGCAGTATTTT
TRBV20-1	-	TRBJ2-1	-	CSAKRSRYNEQFF	TGCAGTGCGAAAAGGTCGCGTTACAATGAGCAGTTCTTC
TRBV20-1	-	TRBJ1-4	few	CSARDMGQGWANEKLFF	TGCAGTGCTAGAGATATGGGGCAAGGTTGGGCTAATGAAAAACTGTTTTTT
TRBV24-1	-	TRBJ2-7	-	CATSDPGSPQYF	TGTGCCACCAGTGACCCCGGGAGTCCGCAGTACTTC
TRBV10-3	-	TRBJ1-6	few	CAISESEDNSPLHF	TGTGCCATCAGTGAGTCGGAGGATAATTCACCCCTCCACTTT
TRBV30	-	TRBJ2-7	-	CAWSVGLGGSEQYF	TGTGCCTGGAGTGTAGGGTTAGGAGGCTCCGAGCAGTACTTC
TRBV30	-	TRBJ2-5	few	CAWSRREGETQYF	TGTGCCTGGAGTCGTAGGGAAGGAGAGACCCAGTACTTC
TRBV5-1	TRBD2	TRBJ2-5	many	CASSPGLAGGPEETQYF	TGCGCCAGCAGTCCGGGACTAGCGGGGGGGCCCGAAGAGACCCAGTACTTC
TRBV7-9	-	TRBJ2-7	-	CASSLPTAPGEQYF	TGTGCCAGCAGCTTGCCGACAGCCCCGGGCGAGCAGTACTTC
TRBV4-2	-	TRBJ1-5	few	CASSKLGNQPQHF	TGTGCCAGCAGCAAACTGGGCAATCAGCCCCAGCATTTT
TRBV7-9	-	TRBJ2-1	few	CASSLFLLRTPRPNEQFF	TGTGCCAGCAGCTTATTTCTCCTCCGGACCCCCCGGCCCAATGAGCAGTTCTTC
TRBV20-1	-	TRBJ1-1	few	CSASGGGTEAFF	TGCAGTGCTAGTGGGGGAGGCACTGAAGCTTTCTTT
TRBV7-7	-	TRBJ2-1	-	CASSLGAGINGEQFF	TGTGCCAGCAGCCTCGGCGCAGGGATCAATGGGGAGCAGTTCTTC
TRBV24-1	TRBD2	TRBJ2-1	-	CATSYSSGGYEQFF	TGTGCCACCAGTTATTCTAGCGGGGGCTATGAGCAGTTCTTC
TRBV7-2	-	TRBJ1-5	few	CASSQRGPHQPQHF	TGTGCCAGCAGCCAGAGGGGCCCCCATCAGCCCCAGCATTTT
TRBV6-4	TRBD2	TRBJ2-1	few	CASSSSSGAYQAGEQFF	TGTGCCAGCAGTAGTTCTAGCGGGGCCTACCAAGCTGGTGAGCAGTTCTTC
TRBV7-2	-	TRBJ2-1	few	CASSPGGWSSQFF	TGTGCCAGCAGCCCTGGGGGGTGGTCATCCCAGTTCTTC
TRBV6-5	-	TRBJ1-1	-	CASSYSTRGARTEAFF	TGTGCCAGCAGTTACTCGACGAGGGGGGCCCGCACTGAAGCTTTCTTT
TRBV19	-	TRBJ2-7	-	CASSISPGAHEQYF	TGTGCCAGTAGTATATCCCCGGGGGCCCACGAGCAGTACTTC
TRBV7-3	-	TRBJ2-2	-	CASSLDGARGELFF	TGTGCCAGCAGCTTAGACGGAGCAAGAGGGGAGCTGTTTTTT
TRBV6-5	TRBD2	TRBJ2-7	few	CASAPSSGGGTYEQYF	TGTGCCAGCGCCCCCAGCTCGGGGGGAGGAACCTACGAGCAGTACTTC
TRBV4-2	TRBD2	TRBJ2-7	few	CASSQGTSGNFEQYF	TGTGCCAGCAGCCAAGGGACTAGCGGGAACTTCGAGCAGTACTTC
TRBV30	-	TRBJ1-1	-	CAWSWGGPQAGAFF	TGTGCCTGGAGTTGGGGGGGGCCCCAGGCAGGAGCTTTCTTT
TRBV12-3/TRBV12-4	-	TRBJ1-1	-	CASSPGTSETFF	TGTGCCAGCAGCCCGGGGACCTCAGAGACTTTCTTT
TRBV6-5	-	TRBJ2-7	few	CASKLLGRYEQYF	TGTGCCAGCAAGCTACTAGGACGGTACGAGCAGTACTTC
TRBV29-1	-	TRBJ2-2	once	CSVEDPAGSTGELFF	TGCAGCGTTGAAGATCCGGCAGGTTCCACCGGGGAGCTGTTTTTT
TRBV6-1	TRBD1	TRBJ1-2	-	CASRGDRGSYNYGYTF	TGTGCCAGCAGGGGGGACAGGGGAAGTTACAACTATGGCTACACCTTC
TRBV6-5	-	TRBJ1-5	-	CASSYSNSFAQPQHF	TGTGCCAGCAGTTACTCGAACAGCTTCGCTCAGCCCCAGCATTTT
TRBV4-1	-	TRBJ2-5	few	CASSQDAGRETQYF	TGCGCCAGCAGCCAGGACGCAGGGCGGGAGACCCAGTACTTC
TRBV20-1	-	TRBJ1-2	-	CSARDLSSGNYYGYTF	TGCAGTGCTAGAGATCTGTCGTCCGGAAACTACTATGGCTACACCTTC
TRBV15	TRBD2	TRBJ2-5	-	CATSGGRMGETQYF	TGTGCCACCAGCGGCGGGAGGATGGGAGAGACCCAGTACTTC
TRBV7-2	-	TRBJ1-4	-	CASSLAGEVRKKLFF	TGTGCCAGCAGCTTAGCCGGGGAGGTTAGGAAAAAACTGTTTTTT
TRBV20-1	TRBD1	TRBJ1-6	few	CSAHRDRGSPLHF	TGCAGTGCTCACCGGGACAGGGGTTCACCCCTCCACTTT
TRBV18	-	TRBJ2-5	-	CASSPQRVQETQYF	TGTGCCAGCTCACCTCAAAGGGTCCAAGAGACCCAGTACTTC
TRBV6-5	TRBD2	TRBJ2-1	-	CASRTDRGGYNEQFF	TGTGCCAGCAGGACGGACCGGGGGGGCTACAATGAGCAGTTCTTC
TRBV11-2	-	TRBJ1-1	few	CASSLVEAVGAFF	TGTGCCAGCAGCTTAGTTGAGGCGGTGGGAGCTTTCTTT
TRBV7-2	TRBD2	TRBJ2-1	many	CASSASGRYEQFF	TGTGCCAGCAGCGCTAGCGGGAGGTATGAGCAGTTCTTC
TRBV15	-	TRBJ2-5	-	CATSGSRETQYF	TGTGCCACCAGCGGAAGTCGCGAGACCCAGTACTTC
TRBV20-1	TRBD2	TRBJ2-3	-	CSALSSGSTDTQYF	TGCAGTGCTTTGTCTAGCGGTAGCACAGATACGCAGTATTTT
TRBV7-2	-	TRBJ2-3	many	CASSFGMPSTDTQYF	TGTGCCAGCAGCTTTGGTATGCCTAGCACAGATACGCAGTATTTT
TRBV12-3/TRBV12-4	-	TRBJ2-1	many	CASSLAGDEQFF	TGTGCCAGCAGTTTAGCGGGGGATGAGCAGTTCTTC
TRBV7-9	-	TRBJ2-2	few	CASSLVVGELFF	TGTGCCAGCAGCTTAGTGGTCGGGGAGCTGTTTTTT
TRBV7-8	TRBD2	TRBJ2-1	few	CASSLEKLAGGPNEQFF	TGTGCCAGCAGCTTAGAGAAACTAGCGGGAGGGCCCAATGAGCAGTTCTTC
TRBV7-2	TRBD1	TRBJ2-5	few	CASSLDRGPPRETQYF	TGTGCCAGCAGCTTAGACAGGGGACCCCCACGGGAGACCCAGTACTTC
TRBV6-6	TRBD2	TRBJ2-3	few	CASSSPTSGTTSTDTQYF	TGTGCCAGCAGTTCCCCGACTAGCGGGACTACTAGCACAGATACGCAGTATTTT
TRBV7-3	-	TRBJ2-2	few	CASSLTGTRNTGELFF	TGTGCCAGCAGCTTAACCGGGACCAGGAACACCGGGGAGCTGTTTTTT
TRBV15	-	TRBJ1-1	-	CATSREQSFNTEAFF	TGTGCCACCAGCAGGGAACAGTCGTTCAACACTGAAGCTTTCTTT
TRBV12-3/TRBV12-4	TRBD1	TRBJ1-2	few	CASSSLPDRGIKGYTF	TGTGCCAGCAGCTCCCTTCCGGACAGGGGGATAAAAGGCTACACCTTC
TRBV7-2	-	TRBJ2-3	few	CASSLGGAKTDTQYF	TGTGCCAGCAGCTTAGGCGGGGCGAAAACAGATACGCAGTATTTT
TRBV6-7	-	TRBJ2-1	-	CASSYSKDYRYNEQFF	TGTGCCAGCAGTTACTCGAAAGACTACCGTTACAATGAGCAGTTCTTC
TRBV25-1	-	TRBJ2-7	-	CASSELGTSYEQYF	TGTGCCAGCAGTGAATTGGGTACCTCCTACGAGCAGTACTTC